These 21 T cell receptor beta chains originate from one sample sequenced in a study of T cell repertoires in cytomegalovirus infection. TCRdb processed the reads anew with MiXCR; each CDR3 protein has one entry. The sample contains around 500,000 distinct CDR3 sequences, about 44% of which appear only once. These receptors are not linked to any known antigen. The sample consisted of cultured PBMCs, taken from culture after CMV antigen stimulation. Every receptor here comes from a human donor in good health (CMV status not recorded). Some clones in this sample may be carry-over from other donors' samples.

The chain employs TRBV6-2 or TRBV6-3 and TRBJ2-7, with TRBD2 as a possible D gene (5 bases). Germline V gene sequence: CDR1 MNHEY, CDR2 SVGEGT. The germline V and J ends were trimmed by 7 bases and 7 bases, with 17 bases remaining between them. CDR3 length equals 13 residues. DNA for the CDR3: TGTGCCAGCAAGACGGGGTCTAGACTTGAGCAGTACTTC. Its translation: CASKTGSRLEQYF.

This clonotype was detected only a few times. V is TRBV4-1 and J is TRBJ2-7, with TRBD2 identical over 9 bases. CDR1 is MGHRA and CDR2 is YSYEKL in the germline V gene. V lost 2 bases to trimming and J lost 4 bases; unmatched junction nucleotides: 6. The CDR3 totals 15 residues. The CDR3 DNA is TGCGCCAGCAGCCAAAACCCTAGCGGGGTATACGAGCAGTACTTC. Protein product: CASSQNPSGVYEQYF.

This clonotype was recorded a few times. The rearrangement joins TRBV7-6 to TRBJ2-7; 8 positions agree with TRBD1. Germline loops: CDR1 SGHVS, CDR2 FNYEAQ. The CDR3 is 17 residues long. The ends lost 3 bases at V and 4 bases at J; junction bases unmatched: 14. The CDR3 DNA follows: TGTGCCAGCAGCTTGCCCGCAGGCAGGGGGCACGGGTACGAGCAGTACTTC. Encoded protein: CASSLPAGRGHGYEQYF. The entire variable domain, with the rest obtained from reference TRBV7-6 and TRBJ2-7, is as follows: GAGVSQSPRYKVTKRGQDVALRCDPISGHVSLYWYRQALGQGPEFLTYFNYEAQQDKSGLPNDRFSAERPEGSISTLTIQRTEQRDSAMYRCASSLPAGRGHGYEQYFGPGTRLTVT.

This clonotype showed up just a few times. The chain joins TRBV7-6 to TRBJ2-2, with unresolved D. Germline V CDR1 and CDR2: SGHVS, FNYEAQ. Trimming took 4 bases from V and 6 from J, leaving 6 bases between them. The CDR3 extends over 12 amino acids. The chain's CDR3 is CASSSKAGELFF. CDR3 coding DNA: TGTGCCAGCAGCTCAAAAGCCGGGGAGCTGTTTTTT.

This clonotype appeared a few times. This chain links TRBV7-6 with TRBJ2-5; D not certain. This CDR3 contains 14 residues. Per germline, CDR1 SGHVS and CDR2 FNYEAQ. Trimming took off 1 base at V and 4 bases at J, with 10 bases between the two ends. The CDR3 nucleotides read TGTGCCAGCAGCTTAGGGATGGTGGTAGAGACCCAGTACTTC. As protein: CASSLGMVVETQYF.

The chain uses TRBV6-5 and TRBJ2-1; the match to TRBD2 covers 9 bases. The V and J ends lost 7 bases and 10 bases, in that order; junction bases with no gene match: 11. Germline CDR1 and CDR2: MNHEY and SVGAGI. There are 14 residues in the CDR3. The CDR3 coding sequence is TGTGCCAGCAAGGGGCTAGCGGGGTTCGGCGAGCAGTTCTTC. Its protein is CASKGLAGFGEQFF.

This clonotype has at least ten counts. CDR3 in DNA: TGTGCCAGCAGCCCCGGGGGTAGGGTTGATCATCAGCCCCAGCATTTT. Translating gives CASSPGGRVDHQPQHF. The gene calls are TRBV7-2 and TRBJ1-5; tentatively, D is TRBD1 (5 bases). This CDR3 has 16 residues. V lost 5 bases to trimming and J lost 5 bases, with 19 bases between them. Germline CDR1 SGHTA, CDR2 FQGNSA.

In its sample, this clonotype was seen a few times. CDR3 in DNA: TGTGCCAGCAGCACATATAGCGGGAGCTCCTACAATGAGCAGTTCTTC. Its protein product is CASSTYSGSSYNEQFF. The chain joins TRBV11-2 to TRBJ2-1; 9 positions match TRBD2. Trimming removed 5 bases from V and 0 bases from J; junction bases left unmatched: 5. CDR1 and CDR2 (germline): SGHAT, FQNNGV. The CDR3 length is 16 residues. Full variable domain (rest looked up from reference TRBV11-2 and TRBJ2-1): EAGVAQSPRYKIIEKRQSVAFWCNPISGHATLYWYQQILGQGPKLLIQFQNNGVVDDSQLPKDRFSAERLKGVDSTLKIQPAKLEDSAVYLCASSTYSGSSYNEQFFGPGTRLTVL.

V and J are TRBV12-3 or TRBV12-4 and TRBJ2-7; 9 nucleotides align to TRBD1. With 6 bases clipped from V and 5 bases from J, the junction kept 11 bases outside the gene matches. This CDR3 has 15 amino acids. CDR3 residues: CASSKTGTGMNEQYF. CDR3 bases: TGTGCCAGCAGCAAGACCGGGACAGGGATGAACGAGCAGTACTTC.

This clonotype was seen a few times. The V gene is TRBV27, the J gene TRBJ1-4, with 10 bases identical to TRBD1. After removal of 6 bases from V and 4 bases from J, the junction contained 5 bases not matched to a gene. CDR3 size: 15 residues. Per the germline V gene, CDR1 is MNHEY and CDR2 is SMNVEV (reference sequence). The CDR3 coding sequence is TGTGCCAGCAGGCGCGGGACAGGGGATAATGAAAAACTGTTTTTT. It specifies CASRRGTGDNEKLFF.

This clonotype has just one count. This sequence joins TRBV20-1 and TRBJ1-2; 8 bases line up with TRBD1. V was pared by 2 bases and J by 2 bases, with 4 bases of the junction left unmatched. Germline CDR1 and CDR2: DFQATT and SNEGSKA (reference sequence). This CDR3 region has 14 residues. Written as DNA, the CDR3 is TGCAGTGCTAGACCGACAGGGGCCAACTATGGCTACACCTTC. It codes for CSARPTGANYGYTF.

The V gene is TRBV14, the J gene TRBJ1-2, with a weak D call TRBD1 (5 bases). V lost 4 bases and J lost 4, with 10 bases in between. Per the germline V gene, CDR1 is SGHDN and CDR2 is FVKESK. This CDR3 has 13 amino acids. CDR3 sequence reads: CASSLTGVYGYTF. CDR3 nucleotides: TGTGCCAGCAGCCTGACGGGGGTCTATGGCTACACCTTC.

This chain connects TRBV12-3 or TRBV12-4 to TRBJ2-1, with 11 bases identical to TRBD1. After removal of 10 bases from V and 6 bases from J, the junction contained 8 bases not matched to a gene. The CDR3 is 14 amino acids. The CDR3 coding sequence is TGTGCCACAGGACAGGGGGCGCCCCGCAATGAGCAGTTCTTC. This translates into CATGQGAPRNEQFF.

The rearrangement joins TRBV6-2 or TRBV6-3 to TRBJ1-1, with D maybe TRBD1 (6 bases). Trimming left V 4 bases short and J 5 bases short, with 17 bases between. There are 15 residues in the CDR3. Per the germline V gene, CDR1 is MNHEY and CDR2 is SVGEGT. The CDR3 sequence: CASSSRRRRGTEAFF. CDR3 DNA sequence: TGTGCCAGCAGTTCCCGCCGTAGGAGGGGGACTGAAGCTTTCTTT.

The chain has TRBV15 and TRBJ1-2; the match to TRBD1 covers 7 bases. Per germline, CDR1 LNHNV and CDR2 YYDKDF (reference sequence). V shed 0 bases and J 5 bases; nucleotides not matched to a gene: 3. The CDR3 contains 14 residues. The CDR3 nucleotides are TGTGCCACCAGCAGAGATATGACAGGGTATGGCTACACCTTC. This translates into CATSRDMTGYGYTF.

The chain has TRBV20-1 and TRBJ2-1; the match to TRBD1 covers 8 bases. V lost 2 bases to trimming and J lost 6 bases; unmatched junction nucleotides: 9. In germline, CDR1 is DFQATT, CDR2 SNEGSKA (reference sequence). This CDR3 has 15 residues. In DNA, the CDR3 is TGCAGTGCTAGACCCGGACAGGGAGGATCCAATGAGCAGTTCTTC. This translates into CSARPGQGGSNEQFF.

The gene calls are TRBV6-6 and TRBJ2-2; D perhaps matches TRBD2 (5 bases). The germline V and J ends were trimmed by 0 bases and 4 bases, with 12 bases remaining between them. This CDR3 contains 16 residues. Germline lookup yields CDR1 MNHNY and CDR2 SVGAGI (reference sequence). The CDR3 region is CASSYSSEAATGELFF. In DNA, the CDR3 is TGTGCCAGCAGTTACTCTTCGGAGGCTGCCACCGGGGAGCTGTTTTTT.

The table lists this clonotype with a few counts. This CDR3 reads CASSPDRGGGYTF. CDR3 coding DNA: TGTGCCAGCAGCCCAGACAGGGGCGGTGGCTACACCTTC. The chain is built from TRBV4-2 and TRBJ1-2; 8 bases match TRBD1. Germline lookup yields CDR1 LGHNA and CDR2 YNFKEQ. J gave up 7 bases and V 4 bases, and 5 bases lay outside the gene matches. CDR3 length: 13 amino acids.

The CDR3 coding sequence is TGTGCTAGTGGGCAGGGGCGCCAAGAGACCCAGTACTTC. Translated: CASGQGRQETQYF. V gene TRBV12-5 combines with J gene TRBJ2-5, with D possibly being TRBD1 (6 bases). Trimming pared 6 bases from V and 1 base from J, leaving 9 bases between. The CDR3 covers 13 residues. Per germline, CDR1 LGHNT and CDR2 FRNRAP.

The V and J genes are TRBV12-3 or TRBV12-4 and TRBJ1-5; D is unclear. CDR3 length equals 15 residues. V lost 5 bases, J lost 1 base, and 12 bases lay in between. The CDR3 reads CASSRAGRSNQPQHF. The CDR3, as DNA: TGTGCCAGCAGTCGGGCCGGACGAAGCAATCAGCCCCAGCATTTT.

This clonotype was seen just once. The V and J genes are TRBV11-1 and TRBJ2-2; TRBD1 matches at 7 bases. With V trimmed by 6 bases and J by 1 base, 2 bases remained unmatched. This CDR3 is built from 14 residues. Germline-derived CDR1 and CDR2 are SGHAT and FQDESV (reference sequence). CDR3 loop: CASRGGLNTGELFF. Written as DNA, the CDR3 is TGTGCCAGCAGAGGGGGCCTGAACACCGGGGAGCTGTTTTTT.